These T cell receptor beta chains were read from a single sample in a study of blood T cell repertoires in COVID-19. The protocol was immunoSEQ multiplex PCR, while the TCRdb copy is restricted to in-frame clones and leaves out a portion. The table has approximately 200,000 clones, more than 80% seen once. Sequenced sample: peripheral blood. The receptors come from a woman of 80 years or more with COVID-19, enrolled during active disease. Both conserved end residues are trimmed from each CDR3. The order of the fields is V gene, J gene, CDR3 protein.

TRBV2	TRBJ1-2	ATQGQGQGYT
TRBV6-5	TRBJ1-5	ASTSGRQPQH
TRBV19	TRBJ2-5	ASTQNRGPQETQY
TRBV5-1	TRBJ2-1	ASSLTGTSGTEQF
TRBV15	TRBJ2-2	ATSRDAGSGELF
TRBV9	TRBJ2-2	ASSVDPDYTGELF
TRBV5-1	TRBJ2-5	ASSLALGGETQY
TRBV6-5	TRBJ2-2	ASGRRVPSGGELF
TRBV5-1	TRBJ2-2	ASSHKRGSGEFDTGELF
TRBV2	TRBJ2-5	ASSQDQETQY
TRBV5-6	TRBJ1-1	ASSSYSSDREAF
TRBV12-3/TRBV12-4	TRBJ2-2	ASREQGPGELF
TRBV3-1/TRBV3-2	TRBJ2-1	ASSLQGANEQF
TRBV18	TRBJ1-2	ASSLQTGEVYGYT
TRBV27	TRBJ2-7	ASSREGFEQY
TRBV6-1	TRBJ1-6	ASSEYGQEGH
TRBV7-2	TRBJ1-2	ASSLAQPYGYT
TRBV6-5	TRBJ2-2	ASTPGPLYTGELF
TRBV14	TRBJ2-1	ASSLRHPDNEQF
TRBV7-9	TRBJ1-5	ASSREGQNNQPQH
TRBV6-1	TRBJ1-5	ASSEGIVSSQPQH
TRBV5-1	TRBJ2-7	ASSLAIGLAGGTSYEQY
TRBV18	TRBJ1-2	ASSFRTGDDYGYT
TRBV4-2	TRBJ1-2	ASSQELTPGFGGYT
TRBV7-8	TRBJ2-7	ASSLGAAGINEQY
TRBV5-1	TRBJ2-7	ASSTGDLDSYEQY
TRBV9	TRBJ2-1	ASSVAGGSYNEQF
TRBV28	TRBJ1-5	ASSFSTGVRSNQPQH
TRBV7-2	TRBJ1-2	ASSLDRVGYT
TRBV6-5	TRBJ2-5	ASSRQDMQETQY
TRBV2	TRBJ1-5	ASSETGRQGPQH
TRBV6-6	TRBJ1-6	ASSYFGQGRSPLH
TRBV19	TRBJ2-4	ASTSRTRALAKNIQY
TRBV5-1	TRBJ2-5	ASSLAGETQY